This TCR beta chain comes out of a study of vaccination and CD4 T cells after COVID-19. Stated time point: late sampling 161 to 241 days after vaccination in a few convalescent patients. The treatment was: approximately 9-day PBMC culture with coronavirus spike peptide pools or control peptides (ViraFEST assay). Worth noting for this clonotype: What it binds is not known.

Sequencing of the DNA from cultured CD4+ T cells was carried out with the Oncomine TCR Beta short-read assay. In TCRdb, the PCR reads were re-called with MiXCR into one record per CDR3 protein. The sample holds 21,000 or so distinct CDR3 sequences, around 46% seen once. This CDR3 has 14 amino acids. Germline CDR1 and CDR2: DFQATT and SNEGSKA (reference sequence). Trimming took 6 bases from V and 5 from J; bases not matched to a gene: 5. The gene calls are TRBV20-1 and TRBJ2-1; 12 nucleotides align to TRBD2. Material: CD4+ T cells from blood, cultured in vitro, obtained about 7 months after SARS-CoV-2 vaccination. The receptor comes from a human donor who had recovered from COVID-19. CDR3 in DNA: TGCAGTGCCACGCTAGCGGGGGGGAACAATGAGCAGTTCTTC. Translated, it gives CSATLAGGNNEQFF.